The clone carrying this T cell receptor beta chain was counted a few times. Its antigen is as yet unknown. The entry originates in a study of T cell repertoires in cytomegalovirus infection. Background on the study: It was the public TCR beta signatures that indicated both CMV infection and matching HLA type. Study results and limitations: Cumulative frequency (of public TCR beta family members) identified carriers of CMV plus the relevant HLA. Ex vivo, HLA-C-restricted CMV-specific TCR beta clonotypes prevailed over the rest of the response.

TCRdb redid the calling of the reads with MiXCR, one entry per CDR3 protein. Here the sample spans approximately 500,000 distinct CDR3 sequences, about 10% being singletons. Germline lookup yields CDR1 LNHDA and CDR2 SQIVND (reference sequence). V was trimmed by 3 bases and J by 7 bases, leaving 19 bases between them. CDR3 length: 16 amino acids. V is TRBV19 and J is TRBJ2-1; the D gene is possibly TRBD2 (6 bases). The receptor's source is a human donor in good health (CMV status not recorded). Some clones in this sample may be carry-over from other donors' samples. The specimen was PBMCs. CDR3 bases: TGTGCCAGTAGTATGTTGCTAGGCGGGGCGGGGAATGAGCAGTTCTTC. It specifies CASSMLLGGAGNEQFF.